The present TCR beta chain was sequenced within a study of human T cells and chemical hapten exposure. At least ten counts were recorded for this clonotype. The germline V gene has CDR1 LGHDT and CDR2 YNNKEL (reference sequence). Trimming took 2 bases from V and 6 from J, leaving 14 bases between them. CDR3 length: 14 amino acids. The time point was: patch test 3, about 24 weeks after DPC sensitization. The treatment: therapeutic diphenylcyclopropenone sensitization with weekly scalp DPC. TCRdb re-called the RACE reads through MiXCR, storing one row per CDR3 protein. The table has approximately 72,000 distinct CDR3 sequences, 11% seen once; the top ten hold more than 1.3%.

The chain couples TRBV3-1 to TRBJ2-7; D remains unclear. The clonotype comes from a woman aged 45-59 years with alopecia areata. Some clones in this sample may be carry-over from other donors' samples. Sequencing used whole blood, obtained in connection with sensitization to the hapten diphenylcyclopropenone (DPC). The CDR3 DNA sequence: TGTGCCAGCAGCCAAAGTCAGATCCGTAGCGAGCAGTACTTC. Translated, it gives CASSQSQIRSEQYF.